This T cell receptor beta chain was obtained from a study of T-cell reconstitution after alpha-beta-depleted transplantation in children. Unique molecular identifiers were built into the TCRbeta library. TCRdb redid the calling of the PCR reads with MiXCR, one entry per CDR3 protein. The data hold about 640,000 distinct CDR3 sequences, with 15% to 20% observed a single time. V was clipped by 7 bases and J by 5 bases; unmatched bases: 4. The CDR3 is made up of 13 amino acids. Germline assignment: CDR1 ENHRY and CDR2 SYGVKD. This clonotype has a count of ten or more. This sequence joins TRBV10-3 and TRBJ1-5; 8 bases are shared with TRBD1. The material was PBMCs from the stem cell graft donor, obtained from the stem cell graft. The source is a human donor who donated a stem cell graft to a child with acute myeloid leukemia. DNA for the CDR3: TGTGCCATCACGGACAGGGTGGATCAGCCCCAGCATTTT. Translating gives CAITDRVDQPQHF.